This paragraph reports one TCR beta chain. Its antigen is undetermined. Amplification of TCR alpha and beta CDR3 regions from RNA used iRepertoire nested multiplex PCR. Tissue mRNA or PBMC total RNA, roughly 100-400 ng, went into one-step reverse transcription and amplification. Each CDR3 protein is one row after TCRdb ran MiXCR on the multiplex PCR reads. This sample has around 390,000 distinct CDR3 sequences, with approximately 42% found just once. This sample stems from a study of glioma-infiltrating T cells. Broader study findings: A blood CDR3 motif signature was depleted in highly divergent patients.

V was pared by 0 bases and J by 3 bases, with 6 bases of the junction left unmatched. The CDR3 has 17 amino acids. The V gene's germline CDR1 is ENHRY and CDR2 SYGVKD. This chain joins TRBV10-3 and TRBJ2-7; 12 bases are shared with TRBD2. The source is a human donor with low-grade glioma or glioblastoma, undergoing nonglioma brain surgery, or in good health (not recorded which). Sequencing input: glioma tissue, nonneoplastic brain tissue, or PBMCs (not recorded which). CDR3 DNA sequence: TGTGCCATCAGTGAGTCAGTGGGACTAGCGGGTAACTACGAGCAGTACTTC. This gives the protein CAISESVGLAGNYEQYF.